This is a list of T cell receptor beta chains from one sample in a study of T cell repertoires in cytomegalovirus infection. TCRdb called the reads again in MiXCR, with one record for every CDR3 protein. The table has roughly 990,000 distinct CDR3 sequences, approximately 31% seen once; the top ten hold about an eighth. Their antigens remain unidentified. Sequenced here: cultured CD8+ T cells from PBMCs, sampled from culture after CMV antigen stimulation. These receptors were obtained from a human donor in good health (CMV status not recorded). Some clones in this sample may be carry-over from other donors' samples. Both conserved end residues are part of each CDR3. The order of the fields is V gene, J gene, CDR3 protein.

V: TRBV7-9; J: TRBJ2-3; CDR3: CALLRQEVADTQYF
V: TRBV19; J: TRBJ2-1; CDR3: CASSPRDRYNEQFF
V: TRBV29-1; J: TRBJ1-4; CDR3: CSVSGQPEKLFF
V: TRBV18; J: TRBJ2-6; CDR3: CASSPPTGNGANVLTF
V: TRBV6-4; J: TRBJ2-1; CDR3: CASSECIAGGPCEQFF
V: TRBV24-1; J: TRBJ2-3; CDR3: CATSDLDRPSTDTQYF
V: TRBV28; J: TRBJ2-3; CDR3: CAIHSVAGEMGTDTQYF
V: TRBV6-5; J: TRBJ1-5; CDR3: CASTPASNQPQHF
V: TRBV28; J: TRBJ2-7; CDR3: CASSPLDTGGNYEQYF
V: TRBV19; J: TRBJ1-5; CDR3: CASRGGSQPQHF
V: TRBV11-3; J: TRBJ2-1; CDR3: CASSGGLAGHNEQFF
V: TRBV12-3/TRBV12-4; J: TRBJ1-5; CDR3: CASSLAKGQPQHF
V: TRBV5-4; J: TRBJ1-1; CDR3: CASSVGTGGPNTEAFF
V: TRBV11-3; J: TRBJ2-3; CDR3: CASSLNVNRFNTDTQYF
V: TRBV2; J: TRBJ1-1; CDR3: CASRDQGAVTEAFF
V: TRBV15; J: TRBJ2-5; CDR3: CATVRDRGFQETQYF
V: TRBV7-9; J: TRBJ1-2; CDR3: CASSLDRPNYGYTF
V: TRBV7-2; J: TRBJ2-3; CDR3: CASSLGPRDRGSTDTQYF
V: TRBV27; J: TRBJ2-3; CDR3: CASSLGEVDTQYF
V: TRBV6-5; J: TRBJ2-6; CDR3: CASGPSGANVLTF
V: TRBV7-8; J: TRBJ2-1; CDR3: CASSRGGQNNEQFF
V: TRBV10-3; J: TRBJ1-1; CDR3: CAISEMSGGNTEAFF
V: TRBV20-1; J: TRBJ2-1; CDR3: CSASRTGLGSYNEQFF
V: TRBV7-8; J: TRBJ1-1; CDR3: CASSLVSMNTEAFF
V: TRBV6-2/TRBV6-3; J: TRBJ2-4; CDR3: CASSPANIQYF
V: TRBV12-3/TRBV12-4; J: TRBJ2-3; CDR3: CASRTTSGRLDTQYF
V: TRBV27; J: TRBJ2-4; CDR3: CASSPYRGAKNIQYF
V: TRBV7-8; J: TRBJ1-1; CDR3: CASSVRGIVNTEAFF
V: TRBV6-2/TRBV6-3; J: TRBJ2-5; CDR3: CASSYDQGETQYF
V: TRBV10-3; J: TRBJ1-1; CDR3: CAITDGHTEAFF
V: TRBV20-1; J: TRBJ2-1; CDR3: CSANSGGQNNEQFF
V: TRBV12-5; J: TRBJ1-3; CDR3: CASGTGARRGSGNTIYF
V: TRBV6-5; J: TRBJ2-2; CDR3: CASSYLQVANTGELFF
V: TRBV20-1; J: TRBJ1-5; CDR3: CSARGVTGRNQPQHF
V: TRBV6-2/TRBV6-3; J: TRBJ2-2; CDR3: CASRPTAGNTGELFF
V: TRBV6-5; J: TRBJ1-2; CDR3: CASRFRDKNYGYTF
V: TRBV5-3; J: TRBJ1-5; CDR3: CARSHRESNQPQHF
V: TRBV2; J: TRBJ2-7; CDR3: CANSGTKDLIEQYF
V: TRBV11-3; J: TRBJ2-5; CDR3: CASSLWGGGHQETQYF